This T cell receptor beta chain originates from a study of shared clonotypes between healthy human individuals. Deep was the level at which the assay was run. On sorted subsets, replicate PCRs used about 200 ng DNA, or roughly 30,000 T cell genomes. Sequencing was performed with immunoSEQ multiplex PCR; in TCRdb, only in-frame clones are kept and a portion is missing. The sample lists approximately 640,000 clones, 90% occurring once. The CDR3 consists of 15 residues. Per germline, CDR1 LNHDA and CDR2 SQIVND (reference sequence). The trim removed 5 bases at V and 5 bases at J, leaving 8 bases unmatched.

The clonotype was recovered from a man aged 18 to 30 in good health. Some clones in this sample may be carry-over from other donors' samples. The sequencing input was memory CD8+ T cells from PBMCs. The sample's subset: CD45RO+ cells pooled with CCR7-negative TemRA cells. J is TRBJ2-7 and V is TRBV19, with 11 bases lining up with TRBD2. Here the CDR3 DNA reads TGTGCCAGTAGTTCCCTAGCGGGAGGTCACCACGAGCAGTACTTC. Its translation is CASSSLAGGHHEQYF.